This section outlines one TCR beta chain sequence together with its context. Antigen specificity is unknown. A single record per CDR3 protein comes from TCRdb applying MiXCR to the 5' RACE reads. This sample has hundreds of thousands of distinct CDR3 sequences, with under 9% found just once. This sample stems from a study of identical twins. Study-wide results and caveats: The study found weaker excess twin sharing in beta out-of-frame sequences. Alpha sequences out of frame and shared by twins had excess low generation probability. Fewer insertions were carried by abundant cord blood beta clonotypes, but none was seen in memory repertoires.

Trimming cost V 5 bases and J 5 bases, with 18 bases left between them. The CDR3 is made up of 16 amino acids. Germline V gene sequence: CDR1 SGHNT, CDR2 YENEEA. These records were also assigned to another study, of yellow fever vaccine responses in identical twins.

The receptor comes from a woman between 18 and 29 years old in good health. The V gene is TRBV11-3, the J gene TRBJ2-2; D is possibly TRBD1 or TRBD2 (5 bases each). Material: PBMCs. CDR3 region: CASSAQGTGRTGELFF. In DNA, the CDR3 is TGTGCCAGCAGCGCCCAGGGTACGGGGCGAACCGGGGAGCTGTTTTTT.